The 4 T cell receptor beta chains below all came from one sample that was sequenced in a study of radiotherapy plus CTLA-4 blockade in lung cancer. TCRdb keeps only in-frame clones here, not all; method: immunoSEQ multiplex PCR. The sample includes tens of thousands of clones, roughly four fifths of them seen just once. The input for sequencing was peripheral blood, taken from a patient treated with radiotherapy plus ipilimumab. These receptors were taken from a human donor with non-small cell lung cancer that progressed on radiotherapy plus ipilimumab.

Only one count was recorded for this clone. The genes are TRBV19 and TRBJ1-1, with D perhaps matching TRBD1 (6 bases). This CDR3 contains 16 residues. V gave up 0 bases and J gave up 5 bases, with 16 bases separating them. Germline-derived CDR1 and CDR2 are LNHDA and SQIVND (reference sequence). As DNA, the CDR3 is TGTGCCAGTAGTATAGATCCTGGCAGGGGAAGGACTGAAGCTTTCTTT. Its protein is CASSIDPGRGRTEAFF. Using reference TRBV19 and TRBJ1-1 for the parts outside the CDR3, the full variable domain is DGGITQSPKYLFRKEGQNVTLSCEQNLNHDAMYWYRQDPGQGLRLIYYSQIVNDFQKGDIAEGYSVSREKKESFPLTVTSAQKNPTAFYLCASSIDPGRGRTEAFFGQGTRLTVV.

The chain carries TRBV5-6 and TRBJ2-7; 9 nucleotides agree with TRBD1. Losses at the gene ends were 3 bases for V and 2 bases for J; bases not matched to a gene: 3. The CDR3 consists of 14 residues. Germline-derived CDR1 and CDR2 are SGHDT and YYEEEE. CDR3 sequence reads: CASSSTGGAYEQYF. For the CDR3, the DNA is TGTGCCAGCAGCTCGACAGGGGGGGCCTACGAGCAGTACTTC.

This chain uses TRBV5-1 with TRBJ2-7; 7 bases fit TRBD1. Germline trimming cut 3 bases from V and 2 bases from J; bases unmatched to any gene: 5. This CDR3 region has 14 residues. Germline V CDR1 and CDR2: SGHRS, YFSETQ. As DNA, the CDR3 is TGCGCCAGCAGCTCGGGACAGCCTCCCTACGAGCAGTACTTC. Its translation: CASSSGQPPYEQYF.

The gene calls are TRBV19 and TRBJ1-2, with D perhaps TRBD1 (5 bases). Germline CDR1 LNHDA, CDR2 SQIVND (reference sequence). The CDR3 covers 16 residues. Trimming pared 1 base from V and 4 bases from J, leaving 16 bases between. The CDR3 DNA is TGTGCCAGTAGTATAGTTCGCGGGACCTTGAGCTATGGCTACACCTTC. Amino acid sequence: CASSIVRGTLSYGYTF.